What follows are 21 T cell receptor beta chains derived from one specimen sequenced in a study of blood T cell repertoires in COVID-19. Repertoires were generated with immunoSEQ multiplex PCR, while TCRdb's copy carries only in-frame clones and drops some. The table lists approximately 280,000 clones, about 88% of them singletons, with over 1.1% in the top ten. Sequencing was performed on peripheral blood. All receptors derive from a human donor with COVID-19, enrolled during active disease. The donor label of this sample is uncertain.

This clone was counted at least ten times. The chain has TRBV7-2 and TRBJ1-1; a weak D match, TRBD1 (6 bases). V dropped 1 base and J dropped 5 bases, with 14 bases sitting between them. CDR1 is SGHTA, CDR2 FQGNSA, per germline. The CDR3 is made up of 15 amino acids. The CDR3 reads CASSLVGRGGTEAFF. The CDR3 coding sequence is TGTGCCAGCAGCTTAGTTGGCAGGGGAGGGACTGAAGCTTTCTTT.

This chain's CDR3 is CASSLRGREGYTF. The CDR3 DNA reads TGTGCCAGCAGTCTCAGGGGGCGGGAGGGCTACACCTTC. J is TRBJ1-2 and V is TRBV12-3 or TRBV12-4; 8 bases match TRBD1. The CDR3 extends over 13 amino acids. Trimming took 5 bases from V and 8 from J; bases not matched to a gene: 7.

This chain connects TRBV5-8 to TRBJ2-3, with 7 positions matching TRBD1. Germline CDR1 and CDR2: SGHTS and YDEGEE. The J segment lost 3 bases and the V segment lost 5 bases, leaving 6 bases of the junction unmatched. The CDR3 consists of 14 residues. The DNA of the CDR3 is TGTGCCAGCAGGTCCGGGACAGAAACAGATACGCAGTATTTT. This gives the protein CASRSGTETDTQYF.

The chain couples TRBV9 to TRBJ2-3; 8 bases line up with TRBD2. The germline gives CDR1 SGDLS, CDR2 YYNGEE. Losses at the gene ends were 6 bases for V and 6 bases for J; bases not matched to a gene: 12. CDR3 length equals 15 residues. Here the CDR3 reads CASTRAGVEGDTQYF. The DNA of the CDR3 is TGTGCCAGCACAAGAGCGGGAGTGGAGGGGGATACGCAGTATTTT.

A single count supports this clone. The V gene is TRBV6-6, the J gene TRBJ2-1, with 11 bases aligning to TRBD2. Germline V gene data show CDR1 as MNHNY and CDR2 as SVGAGI (reference sequence). The CDR3 length is 16 residues. Trimming removed 7 bases from V and 0 bases from J; junction bases left unmatched: 5. The CDR3 spells CASIPGLAGSYNEQFF. The CDR3 bases are TGTGCCAGCATCCCTGGACTAGCGGGCTCCTACAATGAGCAGTTCTTC.

This clone was recorded many times. This sequence joins TRBV21-1 and TRBJ1-2. TRBV21-1 is designated a pseudogene. This CDR3 comprises 16 residues. This chain's CDR3 is CASSKANRGGYYGYTF. For the CDR3, the DNA is TGTGCCAGCAGCAAAGCTAACCGTGGGGGGTACTATGGCTACACCTTC.

The chain joins TRBV12-5 to TRBJ2-2, with 7 bases that match TRBD1. The CDR3 has 16 residues. CDR1 is LGHNT and CDR2 is FRNRAP in the germline V gene. Losses at the gene ends were 0 bases for V and 5 bases for J; bases not matched to a gene: 6. The chain's CDR3 is CASGLVAGGSTGELFF. DNA for the CDR3: TGTGCTAGTGGTTTGGTCGCAGGGGGATCAACCGGGGAGCTGTTTTTT. Full variable domain (rest looked up from reference TRBV12-5 and TRBJ2-2): DARVTQTPRHKVTEMGQEVTMRCQPILGHNTVFWYRQTMMQGLELLAYFRNRAPLDDSGMPKDRFSAEMPDATLATLKIQPSEPRDSAVYFCASGLVAGGSTGELFFGEGSRLTVL.

The genes are TRBV2 and TRBJ1-5; possible D gene TRBD1, 6 bases. Germline assignment: CDR1 SNHLY and CDR2 FYNNEI. The CDR3 totals 14 residues. The ends were cut back, 5 bases at V and 3 bases at J, with 11 bases in the middle. The CDR3 region is CASSPRGSNQPQHF. The CDR3 coding sequence is TGTGCCAGCAGTCCCAGGGGCTCCAATCAGCCCCAGCATTTT.

V is TRBV29-1 and J is TRBJ1-3; tentatively, D is TRBD1 (6 bases). This CDR3 has 13 amino acids. The ends were cut back, 6 bases at V and 0 bases at J, with 9 bases in the middle. Germline V gene lookup returns CDR1 SQVTM and CDR2 ANQGSEA. The CDR3 loop is CSVGQSSGNTIYF. For the CDR3, the DNA is TGCAGCGTAGGACAGAGCTCTGGAAACACCATATATTTT.

V gene TRBV28 combines with J gene TRBJ1-5, with D unclear. Trimming left V 4 bases short and J 2 bases short, with 9 bases between. This CDR3 is 14 amino acids long. Per germline, CDR1 MDHEN and CDR2 SYDVKM. CDR3 residues: CASSSSSGNQPQHF. In DNA form, the CDR3 reads TGTGCCAGCAGTTCAAGTAGTGGCAATCAGCCCCAGCATTTT.

The rearrangement uses TRBV4-3 and TRBJ1-4; possible D gene TRBD1, 5 bases. Per germline, CDR1 LGHNA and CDR2 YSLEER. The germline V and J ends were trimmed by 5 bases and 8 bases, with 15 bases remaining between them. The CDR3 has 14 amino acids. The CDR3, as DNA: TGCGCCAGCAGCTACGATCAAAAGGGGGAAAAACTGTTTTTT. Its protein product is CASSYDQKGEKLFF.

The CDR3 here is CASSIRGETQYF. DNA for the CDR3: TGTGCCAGTAGTATAAGGGGAGAGACCCAGTACTTC. The rearrangement uses TRBV19 and TRBJ2-5; tentative D call: TRBD1 (5 bases). The V end was cut by 2 bases, the J end by 4 bases, with 5 bases between. CDR3 size: 12 residues. CDR1 is LNHDA and CDR2 is SQIVND in the germline V gene (reference sequence).

This clone showed up just once. The genes are TRBV28 and TRBJ1-2; D is possibly TRBD1 (5 bases). This CDR3 comprises 13 residues. Germline V gives CDR1 MDHEN, CDR2 SYDVKM. V lost 3 bases to trimming and J lost 6 bases, with 11 bases between them. The CDR3 coding sequence is TGTGCCAGCAGTTTTGACAGAAACCATGGCTACACCTTC. It translates to CASSFDRNHGYTF.

In its sample, this clone was seen many times. This sequence joins TRBV4-1 and TRBJ2-7; TRBD1 agrees at 7 bases. The ends lost 1 base at V and 4 bases at J; junction bases unmatched: 7. CDR1 and CDR2 (germline): MGHRA, YSYEKL. CDR3 length equals 15 residues. This chain's CDR3 is CASSQGSQGPYEQYF. The CDR3 nucleotides read TGCGCCAGCAGCCAAGGTTCACAGGGGCCGTACGAGCAGTACTTC.

The V and J genes are TRBV6-2 or TRBV6-3 and TRBJ1-5; TRBD1 agrees at 7 bases. This CDR3 is built from 19 residues. J was trimmed by 0 bases and V by 2 bases; bases with no gene match: 13. Germline lookup yields CDR1 MNHEY and CDR2 SVGEGT. This CDR3 reads CASSYNHGGQNNSNQPQHF. The CDR3 nucleotides are TGTGCCAGCAGTTACAACCACGGGGGACAGAACAATAGCAATCAGCCCCAGCATTTT.

The rearrangement uses TRBV2 and TRBJ1-3; no definite D call. Germline V gene data show CDR1 as SNHLY and CDR2 as FYNNEI. This CDR3 contains 13 residues. V lost 5 bases to trimming and J lost 6 bases, with 11 bases between them. This CDR3 reads CASSRGFSNTIYF. In DNA form, the CDR3 reads TGTGCCAGCAGTCGGGGATTTTCAAACACCATATATTTT.

This chain connects TRBV28 to TRBJ2-7, with 9 nucleotides matching TRBD1. From germline, CDR1 is MDHEN and CDR2 SYDVKM. J gave up 4 bases and V 1 base, and 5 bases lay outside the gene matches. The CDR3 contains 15 residues. The chain's CDR3 is CASSLLAGQGYEQYF. The CDR3 DNA sequence: TGTGCCAGCAGTTTATTGGCGGGACAGGGTTACGAGCAGTACTTC. Drawing the rest from reference TRBV28 and TRBJ2-7, the complete variable domain is DVKVTQSSRYLVKRTGEKVFLECVQDMDHENMFWYRQDPGLGLRLIYFSYDVKMKEKGDIPEGYSVSREKKERFSLILESASTNQTSMYLCASSLLAGQGYEQYFGPGTRLTVT.

The sample holds one count of this clone. The chain uses TRBV4-1 and TRBJ1-1, with D possibly being TRBD1 (5 bases). This CDR3 is built from 15 residues. V lost 0 bases and J lost 11, with 19 bases in between. Looked up from germline, CDR1 is MGHRA and CDR2 is YSYEKL. The CDR3: CASSQEIGRVNLAFF. Written as DNA, the CDR3 is TGCGCCAGCAGCCAAGAAATCGGCAGGGTAAACCTGGCTTTCTTT.

The chain joins TRBV10-1 to TRBJ2-7, with D possibly being TRBD2 (6 bases). The germline V gene encodes CDR1 WNHNN and CDR2 SYGVQD (reference sequence). V shed 6 bases and J shed 4 bases, with 19 bases lying between them. The CDR3 loop spans 15 amino acids. Here the CDR3 DNA reads TGCGCCAGCAGCCAGGGCTTGGGTAGCGGTTACGAGCAGTACTTC. This encodes CASSQGLGSGYEQYF.

V gene TRBV7-2 combines with J gene TRBJ2-6; D is unclear. The CDR3 runs 14 residues. With 5 bases removed from V and 0 bases from J, the gap between germline ends came to 5 bases. Germline values: CDR1 SGHTA, CDR2 FQGNSA. Here the CDR3 reads CASSPTSGANVLTF. As DNA, the CDR3 is TGTGCCAGCAGCCCTACCTCTGGGGCCAACGTCCTGACTTTC.

The V and J genes are TRBV28 and TRBJ1-1, with 7 bases that match TRBD1. This CDR3 region has 15 residues. V lost 6 bases, J lost 1 base, and 8 bases stayed unmatched. Per germline, CDR1 MDHEN and CDR2 SYDVKM. CDR3 in DNA: TGTGCCAGCAGCCTTGACAGGGCCTCGAACACTGAAGCTTTCTTT. Protein product: CASSLDRASNTEAFF.